This T cell receptor (beta chain) is from a study of blood T cells in healthy people across ages. Findings and limits, study-wide: In the absence of known donor CMV status, changes in expanded clonotypes were possibly confounded. Observed TCR beta diversity per million T cells went down as age went up. This fall followed a roughly linear course with age.

Regarding this clonotype: Antigen specificity is unknown.

The CDR3 runs 16 residues. Germline V gene data show CDR1 as MNHEY and CDR2 as SVGEGT. V lost 1 base to trimming and J lost 6 bases, with 16 bases between them. A second PCR of roughly 7 to 11 cycles used a sample-barcoded 5' primer and a J-beta primer mix. One entry per CDR3 protein results from TCRdb running MiXCR on the 5' RACE reads. The sample holds over 1.5 million distinct CDR3 sequences; 49% are singletons and the top ten take around 2.1%. V gene TRBV6-2 or TRBV6-3 combines with J gene TRBJ2-1; D is unclear. This receptor was obtained from a woman between 40 and 50 years old in good health. The sample consisted of blood. The CDR3 coding sequence is TGTGCCAGCAGTTACTGGTCCCAGGTGAAATTCAATGAGCAGTTCTTC. Encoded protein: CASSYWSQVKFNEQFF.